Listed here is a single T cell receptor beta chain. The antigen is not known. Looked up from germline, CDR1 is MNHEY and CDR2 is SVGAGI. V gave up 8 bases and J gave up 7 bases; unmatched junction bases: 9. The CDR3 is 13 residues long. This sample stems from a study of T cell responses to AZD1222 COVID-19 vaccine. Study-level background: Whether given at about 4 or about 12 weeks, second doses were pooled.

Study-level results: Spike-specific TCR breadth rose after two AZD1222 doses, and depth rose as well. Reports say nearly half of spike-specific TCRs go after unmutated variant regions. Only after the peak T cell response were repertoires sampled.

TCRdb's copy holds only in-frame clones and misses some; the assay was immunoSEQ multiplex PCR. The data hold around 200,000 clones, with around 88% observed a single time. The TCR comes from an adult in good health. The sample consisted of peripheral blood, taken on day 0 of AZD1222 vaccination. J is TRBJ1-2 and V is TRBV6-5, with 8 bases lining up with TRBD1. The CDR3 DNA follows: TGTGCCAGCTCACAGGGGGATTCGGGTGGCTACACCTTC. Protein product: CASSQGDSGGYTF.